This T cell receptor beta chain comes out of a study of CD4 T cells in relation to SARS-CoV-2 and coronaviruses. Study-level information: PBMCs were cultured with antigen for less than twelve days before TCR beta sequencing.

Study-level points and caveats: In approximately 71% of donors, memory CD4+ clonotypes crossrecognized SARS-CoV-2 and at least one common cold coronavirus spike.

Here immunoSEQ multiplex PCR was the method, and the copy in TCRdb shows in-frame clones only, minus some. The data show fewer than 20,000 clones, with over 60% seen just once and about 32% held by the top ten. This CDR3 region has 15 residues. CDR1 is MNHEY, CDR2 SVGAGI, per germline. Trimming stripped 2 bases from V and 0 bases from J, with 9 bases between. Turning to this clone: The target antigen is unknown.

Before the COVID-19 pandemic, during about 2011-2019, CD4+ T cells were taken from unexposed donors. The cells were cultured for under 13 days before CD4+ T cells were isolated. Unexposed-donor CD4+ T cells were probed with SARS-CoV-2 S/N and four cold-coronavirus spikes, cells permitting. This chain links TRBV6-5 with TRBJ2-3; the D is unclear. This receptor was taken from a human donor in good health. The sequenced sample consisted of CD4+ T cells from PBMCs, cultured in vitro. The CDR3 region is CASSYGGTSTDTQYF. Here the CDR3 DNA reads TGTGCCAGCAGTTACGGCGGAACTAGCACAGATACGCAGTATTTT.